This T cell receptor beta chain derives from a study of T cell responses to AZD1222 COVID-19 vaccine. Findings and limits, study-wide: Donors were chiefly white British, with a greater number of females, and clonal diversity was perhaps underestimated.

The germline V gene encodes CDR1 GTSNPN and CDR2 SVGIG (reference sequence). This CDR3 contains 13 residues. The V gene end was trimmed by 8 bases and the J gene end by 5 bases; junction bases not matched to a gene: 8. Note on this clone: Its antigen is still unknown.

The table came from immunoSEQ multiplex PCR; TCRdb's copy has only in-frame clones and leaves some out. The sample includes around 80,000 clones, 90% seen only once; the top ten take around 4.9%. The origin of this receptor is an adult in good health. Sequenced here: peripheral blood, sampled on day 0 of AZD1222 vaccination. The rearrangement uses TRBV30 and TRBJ1-4; 7 bases match TRBD1. CDR3 sequence: CAHGGQLNEKLFF. The CDR3 region has the DNA TGTGCCCACGGGGGACAGCTAAATGAAAAACTGTTTTTT.